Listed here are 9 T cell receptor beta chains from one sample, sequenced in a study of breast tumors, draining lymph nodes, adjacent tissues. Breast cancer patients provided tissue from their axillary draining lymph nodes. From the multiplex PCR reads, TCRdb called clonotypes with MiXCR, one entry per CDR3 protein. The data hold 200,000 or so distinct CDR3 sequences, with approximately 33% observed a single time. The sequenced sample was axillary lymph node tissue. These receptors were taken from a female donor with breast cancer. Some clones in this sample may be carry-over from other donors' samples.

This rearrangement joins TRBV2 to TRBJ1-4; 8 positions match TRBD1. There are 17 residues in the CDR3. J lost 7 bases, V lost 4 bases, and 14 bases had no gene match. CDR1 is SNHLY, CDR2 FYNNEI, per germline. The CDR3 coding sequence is TGTGCCAGCAGTGTGACAGGGGTAGGGAGGGCTGGTGAAAAACTGTTTTTT. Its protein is CASSVTGVGRAGEKLFF.

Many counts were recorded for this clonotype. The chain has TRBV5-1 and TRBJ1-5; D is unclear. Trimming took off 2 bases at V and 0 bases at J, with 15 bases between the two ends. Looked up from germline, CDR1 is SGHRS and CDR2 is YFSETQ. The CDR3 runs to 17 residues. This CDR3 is CASSFDPLGNSNQPQHF. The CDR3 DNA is TGCGCCAGCAGCTTCGATCCTCTGGGGAATAGCAATCAGCCCCAGCATTTT.

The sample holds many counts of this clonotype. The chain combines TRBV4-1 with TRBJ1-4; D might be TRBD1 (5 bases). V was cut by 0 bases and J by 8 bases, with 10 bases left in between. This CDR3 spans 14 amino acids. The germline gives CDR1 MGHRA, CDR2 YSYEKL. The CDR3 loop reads CASSQEGRVEKLFF. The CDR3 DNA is TGCGCCAGCAGCCAAGAGGGCAGGGTGGAAAAACTGTTTTTT.

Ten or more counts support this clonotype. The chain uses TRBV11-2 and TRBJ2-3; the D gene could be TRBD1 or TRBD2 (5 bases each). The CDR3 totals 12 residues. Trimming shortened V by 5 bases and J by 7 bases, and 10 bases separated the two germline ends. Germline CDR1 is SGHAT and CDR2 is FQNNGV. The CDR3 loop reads CASSEEGNTQYF. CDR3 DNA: TGTGCCAGCAGCGAAGAGGGGAATACGCAGTATTTT.

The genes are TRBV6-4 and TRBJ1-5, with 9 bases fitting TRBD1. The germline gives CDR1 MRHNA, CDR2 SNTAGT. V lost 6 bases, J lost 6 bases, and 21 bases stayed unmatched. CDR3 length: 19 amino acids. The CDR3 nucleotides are TGTGCCAGCAGCAAGGACAGGGGCCCGGGGCGTCTTAGGGTTCAGCCCCAGCATTTT. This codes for CASSKDRGPGRLRVQPQHF.

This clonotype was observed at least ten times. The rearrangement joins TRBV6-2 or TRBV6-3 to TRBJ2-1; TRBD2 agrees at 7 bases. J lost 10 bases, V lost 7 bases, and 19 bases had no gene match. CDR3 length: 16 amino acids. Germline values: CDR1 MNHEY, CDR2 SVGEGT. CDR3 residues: CASTLRPGRPEREQFF. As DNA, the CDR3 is TGTGCCAGCACCCTCCGACCCGGGAGGCCCGAAAGGGAGCAGTTCTTC.

The CDR3 sequence: CASSPGQGAGEQFF. The DNA for the CDR3 is TGTGCCAGCAGTCCCGGACAGGGGGCAGGGGAGCAGTTCTTC. This chain joins TRBV6-5 and TRBJ2-1, with 11 bases that match TRBD1. The V gene end was trimmed by 5 bases and the J gene end by 10 bases; junction bases not matched to a gene: 7. The CDR3 runs to 14 residues. CDR1 and CDR2 (germline): MNHEY, SVGAGI.

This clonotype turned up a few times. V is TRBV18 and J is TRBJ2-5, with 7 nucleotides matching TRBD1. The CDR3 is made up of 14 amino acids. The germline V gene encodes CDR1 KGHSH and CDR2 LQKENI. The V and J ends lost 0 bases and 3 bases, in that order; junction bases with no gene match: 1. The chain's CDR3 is CASSPPQGKETQYF. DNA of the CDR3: TGTGCCAGCTCACCACCACAGGGGAAAGAGACCCAGTACTTC.

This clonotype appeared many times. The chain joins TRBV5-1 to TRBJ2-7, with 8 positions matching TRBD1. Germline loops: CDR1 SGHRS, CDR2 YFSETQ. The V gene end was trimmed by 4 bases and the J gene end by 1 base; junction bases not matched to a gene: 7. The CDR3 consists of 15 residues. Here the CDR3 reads CASSAGQGYSYEQYF. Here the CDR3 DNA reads TGCGCCAGCAGCGCTGGACAGGGCTATTCCTACGAGCAGTACTTC. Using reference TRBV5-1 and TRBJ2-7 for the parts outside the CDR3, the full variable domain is KAGVTQTPRYLIKTRGQQVTLSCSPISGHRSVSWYQQTPGQGLQFLFEYFSETQRNKGNFPGRFSGRQFSNSRSEMNVSTLELGDSALYLCASSAGQGYSYEQYFGPGTRLTVT.